Only a few counts were recorded for the clone carrying this T cell receptor (beta chain). The protocol was immunoSEQ multiplex PCR, while the TCRdb copy is restricted to in-frame clones and leaves out a portion. The data show about 55,000 clones, roughly 92% seen once. These data originate in a study of T cell changes during pregnancy in multiple sclerosis. Trimming shortened V by 5 bases and J by 3 bases, and 13 bases separated the two germline ends. Germline assignment: CDR1 LNHDA and CDR2 SQIVND (reference sequence). The CDR3 loop spans 14 amino acids. This chain links TRBV19 with TRBJ1-2, with D perhaps matching TRBD1 (5 bases). The sequencing used CD8+ T cells from peripheral blood mononuclear cells, collected in the third trimester of pregnancy. The sequence came from a female donor with multiple sclerosis, enrolled in a pregnancy study. The CDR3 reads CASSLLPGDYGYTF. Written as DNA, the CDR3 is TGTGCCAGTAGTCTCCTTCCGGGGGACTATGGCTACACCTTC.